A single sample gave rise to the 14 T cell receptor beta chains below, sequenced in a study of OX40 agonist ivuxolimab in advanced cancers. Produced via immunoSEQ multiplex PCR; TCRdb's table is partial and in-frame only. The repertoire holds some 83,000 clones, roughly nine tenths seen once, with more than 7% in the top ten. The source was CD4+ or CD8+ T cells sorted from blood, collected in a trial of the OX40 agonist ivuxolimab. Receptor source: an adult with an advanced solid tumor such as melanoma, head and neck, liver or kidney cancer.

This clone is judged medium-sized. The genes are TRBV7-9 and TRBJ1-5, with no clear D. CDR1 and CDR2 (germline): SEHNR, FQNEAQ (reference sequence). V was shortened by 1 base and J by 6 bases, with 7 bases between the two germline ends. The CDR3 covers 13 residues. CDR3 DNA sequence: TGTGCCAGCAGCTTAGGAGGGTCTCAGCCCCAGCATTTT. Encoded protein: CASSLGGSQPQHF. The complete variable domain, with remaining parts taken from reference TRBV7-9 and TRBJ1-5, reads DTGVSQNPRHKITKRGQNVTFRCDPISEHNRLYWYRQTLGQGPEFLTYFQNEAQLEKSRLLSDRFSAERPKGSFSTLEIQRTEQGDSAMYLCASSLGGSQPQHFGDGTRLSIL.

V and J are TRBV10-3 and TRBJ1-5; 7 bases are shared with TRBD1. This CDR3 comprises 17 residues. CDR1 is ENHRY, CDR2 SYGVKD, per germline. Trimming removed 4 bases from V and 1 base from J; junction bases left unmatched: 10. As DNA, the CDR3 is TGTGCCATCAGTGGGCAGATGACAGGGATCAGCAATCAGCCCCAGCATTTT. Translated: CAISGQMTGISNQPQHF.

This sequence joins TRBV15 and TRBJ2-3, with TRBD1 identical over 7 bases. Germline CDR1 reads LNHNV; CDR2 reads YYDKDF (reference sequence). The length of the CDR3 is 13 residues. V shed 2 bases, J shed 13 bases, and the junction held 9 bases outside the gene matches. The CDR3 DNA is TGTGCCACCAGCAGAACCGGGACAGTTGATAAGTATTTT. Translated: CATSRTGTVDKYF. Based on the CDR3 plus reference TRBV15 and TRBJ2-3, the full variable domain is DAMVIQNPRYQVTQFGKPVTLSCSQTLNHNVMYWYQQKSSQAPKLLFHYYDKDFNNEADTPDNFQSRRPNTSFCFLDIRSPGLGDTAMYLCATSRTGTVDKYFGPGTRLTVL.

The gene calls are TRBV6-1 and TRBJ1-1; D gene uncertain. The CDR3 consists of 13 residues. V dropped 6 bases and J dropped 5 bases, with 13 bases sitting between them. From germline, CDR1 is MNHNS and CDR2 SASEGT. DNA for the CDR3: TGTGCCAGCAGCCGAGCATGGGGTACTGAAGCTTTCTTT. This translates into CASSRAWGTEAFF.

This clone was observed a handful of times. The CDR3 DNA reads TGTGCCAGCAGTTTTATGAAAACTTTCTTT. Its protein product is CASSFMKTFF. The chain is built from TRBV28 and TRBJ1-1; no reliable D call. In germline, CDR1 is MDHEN, CDR2 SYDVKM. Trimming removed 3 bases from V and 12 bases from J, with 8 bases in between. This CDR3 comprises 10 residues.

The chain carries TRBV5-4 and TRBJ2-1; 7 bases agree with TRBD2. Losses at the gene ends were 9 bases for V and 4 bases for J; bases not matched to a gene: 13. The germline V gene encodes CDR1 SGHNT and CDR2 YYREEE (reference sequence). This CDR3 region has 15 residues. CDR3 DNA sequence: TGTGCCACCCAGGGTAGCGGGTTAATTTACAATGAGCAGTTCTTC. Its translation: CATQGSGLIYNEQFF.

The chain has TRBV11-3 and TRBJ2-1; 8 positions match TRBD2. This CDR3 is built from 14 residues. After removal of 2 bases from V and 8 bases from J, the junction contained 5 bases not matched to a gene. The germline V gene encodes CDR1 SGHNT and CDR2 YENEEA. CDR3 nucleotide sequence: TGTGCCAGCAGCTTACGGACTAGCATCCATGAGCAGTTCTTC. Translating gives CASSLRTSIHEQFF.

V gene TRBV11-2 combines with J gene TRBJ2-5; D gene ambiguous. Germline lookup yields CDR1 SGHAT and CDR2 FQNNGV. Trimming took 2 bases from V and 5 from J, leaving 9 bases between them. The CDR3 totals 13 residues. CDR3 in amino acids: CASSLPHWETQYF. DNA for the CDR3: TGTGCCAGCAGCTTACCCCATTGGGAGACCCAGTACTTC.

The rearrangement uses TRBV28 and TRBJ1-2, with D hard to call. The V gene lost 5 bases and the J gene lost 4 bases, with 14 bases spanning the gap. CDR3 length: 14 amino acids. In germline, CDR1 is MDHEN, CDR2 SYDVKM. CDR3 bases: TGTGCCAGCAGTCTAAGATCTGGTGCCTATGGCTACACCTTC. Residues: CASSLRSGAYGYTF.

The gene calls are TRBV6-5 and TRBJ2-1; D not certain. Per the germline V gene, CDR1 is MNHEY and CDR2 is SVGAGI. The CDR3 covers 14 residues. V lost 0 bases and J lost 4, with 7 bases in between. This CDR3 reads CASSYSGSYNEQFF. The CDR3 DNA reads TGTGCCAGCAGTTACTCCGGCAGTTACAATGAGCAGTTCTTC.

This clone was counted a single time. V is TRBV5-5 and J is TRBJ2-3; D may correspond to TRBD1 or TRBD2 (5 bases each). Germline assignment: CDR1 SGHKS and CDR2 YYEKEE (reference sequence). The CDR3 sequence is 14 residues long. The germline V and J ends were trimmed by 3 bases and 0 bases, with 8 bases remaining between them. The DNA for the CDR3 is TGTGCCAGCAGCTCGGGACGCAGCACAGATACGCAGTATTTT. Amino acids: CASSSGRSTDTQYF.

This chain connects TRBV6-1 to TRBJ2-1; D may be TRBD2 (5 bases). Trimming cost V 4 bases and J 2 bases, with 15 bases left between them. Germline V gives CDR1 MNHNS, CDR2 SASEGT. The CDR3 has 16 residues. The CDR3 DNA follows: TGTGCCAGCAGTGCTTCCGTCGGGGAAACCTACAATGAGCAGTTCTTC. Protein: CASSASVGETYNEQFF.

A single count supports this clone. The chain is built from TRBV28 and TRBJ1-6; 8 nucleotides align to TRBD1. CDR1 is MDHEN and CDR2 is SYDVKM in the germline V gene. J lost 6 bases, V lost 6 bases, and 7 bases had no gene match. CDR3 length: 15 residues. In nucleotides, the CDR3 is TGTGCCAGCAGGACAGGGGTCGCTTTTAATTCACCCCTCCACTTT. Protein: CASRTGVAFNSPLHF.

The genes are TRBV21-1 and TRBJ1-1. TRBV21-1 is a recognized pseudogene. This CDR3 is 18 amino acids long. The CDR3 DNA is TGTGCCAGCAGCAAAAGAGAGGCTCCGTGCCCAGCTAACACTGAAGCTTTCTTT. Translating it yields CASSKREAPCPANTEAFF.